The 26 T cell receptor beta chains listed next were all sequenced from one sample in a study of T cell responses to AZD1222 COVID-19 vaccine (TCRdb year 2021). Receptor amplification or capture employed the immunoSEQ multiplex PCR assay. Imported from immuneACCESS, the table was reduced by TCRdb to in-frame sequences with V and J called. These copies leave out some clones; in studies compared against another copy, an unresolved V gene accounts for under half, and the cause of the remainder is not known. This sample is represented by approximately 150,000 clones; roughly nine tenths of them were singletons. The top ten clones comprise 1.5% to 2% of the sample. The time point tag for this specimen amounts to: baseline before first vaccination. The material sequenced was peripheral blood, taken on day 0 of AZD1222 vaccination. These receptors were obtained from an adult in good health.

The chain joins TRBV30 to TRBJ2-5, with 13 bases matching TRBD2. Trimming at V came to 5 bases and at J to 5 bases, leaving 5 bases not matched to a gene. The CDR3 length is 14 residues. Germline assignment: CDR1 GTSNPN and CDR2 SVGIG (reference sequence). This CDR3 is CAWGLAGAGETQYF. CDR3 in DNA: TGTGCCTGGGGACTAGCGGGAGCGGGCGAGACCCAGTACTTC.

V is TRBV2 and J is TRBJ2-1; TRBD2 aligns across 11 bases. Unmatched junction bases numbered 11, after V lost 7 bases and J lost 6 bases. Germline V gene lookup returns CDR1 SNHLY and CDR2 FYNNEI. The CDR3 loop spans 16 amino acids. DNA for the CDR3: TGTGCCAGCACGCGTGAGGTGGGGACTAGCGGCAATGAGCAGTTCTTC. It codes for CASTREVGTSGNEQFF.

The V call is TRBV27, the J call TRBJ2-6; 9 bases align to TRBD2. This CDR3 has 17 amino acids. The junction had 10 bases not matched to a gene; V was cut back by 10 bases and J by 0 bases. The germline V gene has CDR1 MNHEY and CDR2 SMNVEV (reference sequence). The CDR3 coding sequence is TGTGCCACCCTTTTAGCGGGGGTACCCTCTGGGGCCAACGTCCTGACTTTC. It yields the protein CATLLAGVPSGANVLTF.

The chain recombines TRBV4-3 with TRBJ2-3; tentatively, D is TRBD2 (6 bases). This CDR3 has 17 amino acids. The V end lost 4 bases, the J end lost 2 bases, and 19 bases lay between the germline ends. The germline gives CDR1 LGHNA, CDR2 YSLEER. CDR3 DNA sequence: TGCGCCAGCAGCCTCGGAGGGCCGGTAAATCCCACAGATACGCAGTATTTT. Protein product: CASSLGGPVNPTDTQYF.

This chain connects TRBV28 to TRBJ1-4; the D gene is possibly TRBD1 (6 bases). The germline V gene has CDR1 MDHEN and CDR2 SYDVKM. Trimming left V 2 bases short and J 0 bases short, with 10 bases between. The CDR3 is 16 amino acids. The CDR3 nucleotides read TGTGCCAGCAGTTTAATGGACAGTCCAACTAATGAAAAACTGTTTTTT. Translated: CASSLMDSPTNEKLFF.

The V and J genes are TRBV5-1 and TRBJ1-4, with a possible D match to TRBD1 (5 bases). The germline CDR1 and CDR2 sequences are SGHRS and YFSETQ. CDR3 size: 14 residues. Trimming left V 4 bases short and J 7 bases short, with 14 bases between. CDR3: CASSVGLGGEKLFF. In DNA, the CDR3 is TGCGCCAGCAGCGTGGGACTTGGGGGTGAAAAACTGTTTTTT.

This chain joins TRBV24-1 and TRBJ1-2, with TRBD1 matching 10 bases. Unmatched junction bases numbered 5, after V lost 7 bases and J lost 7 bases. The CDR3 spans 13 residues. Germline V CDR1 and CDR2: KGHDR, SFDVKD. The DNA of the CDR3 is TGTGCCACCAGCGCCCGGGACAGGGGTGGCTACACCTTC. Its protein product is CATSARDRGGYTF.

CDR3 amino acids: CASSFGTLNTEAFF. As DNA, the CDR3 is TGTGCCAGCAGCTTCGGGACCTTGAACACTGAAGCTTTCTTT. The chain combines TRBV5-6 with TRBJ1-1; a weak D match, TRBD1 (5 bases). CDR1 and CDR2 (germline): SGHDT, YYEEEE. The CDR3 contains 14 residues. Trimming removed 2 bases at V and 0 bases at J, with 8 bases between.

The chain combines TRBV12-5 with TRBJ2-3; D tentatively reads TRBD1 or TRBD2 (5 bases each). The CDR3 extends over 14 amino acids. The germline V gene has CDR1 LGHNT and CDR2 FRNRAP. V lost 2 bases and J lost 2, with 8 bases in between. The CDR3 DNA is TGTGCTAGTGGTTTGACAGGACTCACAGATACGCAGTATTTT. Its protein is CASGLTGLTDTQYF.

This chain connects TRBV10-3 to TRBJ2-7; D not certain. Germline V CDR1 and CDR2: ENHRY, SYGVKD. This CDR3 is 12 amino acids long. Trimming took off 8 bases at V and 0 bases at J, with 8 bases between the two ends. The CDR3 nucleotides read TGTGCCATCTCGAACAACTCCTACGAGCAGTACGTC. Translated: CAISNNSYEQYV.

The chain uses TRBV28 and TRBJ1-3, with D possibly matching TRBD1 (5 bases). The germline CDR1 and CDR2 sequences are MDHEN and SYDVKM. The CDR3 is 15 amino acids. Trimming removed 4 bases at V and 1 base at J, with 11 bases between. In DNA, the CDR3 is TGTGCCAGCAGTTCCTTCGACAGATCTGGAAACACCATATATTTT. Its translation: CASSSFDRSGNTIYF.

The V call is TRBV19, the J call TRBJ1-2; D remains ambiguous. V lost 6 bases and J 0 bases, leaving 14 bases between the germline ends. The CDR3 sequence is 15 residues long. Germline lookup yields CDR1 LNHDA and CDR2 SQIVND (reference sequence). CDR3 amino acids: CASSFPRTPNYGYTF. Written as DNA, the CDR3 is TGTGCCAGTAGCTTTCCAAGAACGCCTAACTATGGCTACACCTTC.

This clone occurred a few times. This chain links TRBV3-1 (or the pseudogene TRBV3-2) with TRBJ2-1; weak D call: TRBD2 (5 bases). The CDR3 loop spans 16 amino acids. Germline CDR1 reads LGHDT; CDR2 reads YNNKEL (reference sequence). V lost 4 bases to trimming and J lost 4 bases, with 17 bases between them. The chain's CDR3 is CASSLGGLTSYNEQFF. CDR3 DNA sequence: TGTGCCAGCAGCCTTGGAGGACTCACTTCATACAATGAGCAGTTCTTC.

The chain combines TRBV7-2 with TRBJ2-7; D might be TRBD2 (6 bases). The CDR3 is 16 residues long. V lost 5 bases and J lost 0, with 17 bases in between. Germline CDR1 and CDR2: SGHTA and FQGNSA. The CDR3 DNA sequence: TGTGCCAGCAGCCCCCGGGGGTGGGGGAGCTCCTACGAGCAGTACTTC. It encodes CASSPRGWGSSYEQYF.

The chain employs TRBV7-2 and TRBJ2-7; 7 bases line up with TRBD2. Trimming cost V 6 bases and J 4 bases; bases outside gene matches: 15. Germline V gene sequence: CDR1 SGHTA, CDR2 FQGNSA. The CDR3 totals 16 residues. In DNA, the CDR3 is TGTGCCAGCAGTCATAACAGCTCCCCGGGGGGTTACGAGCAGTACTTC. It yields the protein CASSHNSSPGGYEQYF.

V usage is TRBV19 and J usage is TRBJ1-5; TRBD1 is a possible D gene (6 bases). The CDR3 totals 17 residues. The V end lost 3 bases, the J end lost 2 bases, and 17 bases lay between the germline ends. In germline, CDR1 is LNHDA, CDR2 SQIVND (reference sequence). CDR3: CASSIRSGGFGNQPQHF. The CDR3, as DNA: TGTGCCAGTAGTATTCGGTCGGGGGGCTTTGGCAATCAGCCCCAGCATTTT.

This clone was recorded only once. The CDR3 DNA reads as TGTGCCAGCAATTTGAAACGGACAGGGCTCTCCTACGAGCAGTACTTC. Amino acids: CASNLKRTGLSYEQYF. V is TRBV27 and J is TRBJ2-7, with 8 positions matching TRBD1. Germline trimming cut 7 bases from V and 0 bases from J; bases unmatched to any gene: 11. The CDR3 contains 16 residues. Germline CDR1 and CDR2: MNHEY and SMNVEV (reference sequence).

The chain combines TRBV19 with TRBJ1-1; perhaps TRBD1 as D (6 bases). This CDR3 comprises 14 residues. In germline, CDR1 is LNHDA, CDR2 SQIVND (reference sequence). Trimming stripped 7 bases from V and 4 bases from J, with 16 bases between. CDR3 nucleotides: TGTGCCAGTACCGGCACAGGGTCTCTCACTGAAGCTTTCTTT. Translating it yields CASTGTGSLTEAFF. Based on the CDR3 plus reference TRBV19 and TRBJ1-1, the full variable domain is DGGITQSPKYLFRKEGQNVTLSCEQNLNHDAMYWYRQDPGQGLRLIYYSQIVNDFQKGDIAEGYSVSREKKESFPLTVTSAQKNPTAFYLCASTGTGSLTEAFFGQGTRLTVV.

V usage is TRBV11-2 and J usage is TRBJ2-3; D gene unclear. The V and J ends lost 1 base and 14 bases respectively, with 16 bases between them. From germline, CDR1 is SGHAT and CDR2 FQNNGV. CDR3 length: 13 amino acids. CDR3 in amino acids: CASSLAMGSSPYF. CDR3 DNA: TGTGCCAGCAGCTTAGCTATGGGTTCGTCCCCGTATTTT.

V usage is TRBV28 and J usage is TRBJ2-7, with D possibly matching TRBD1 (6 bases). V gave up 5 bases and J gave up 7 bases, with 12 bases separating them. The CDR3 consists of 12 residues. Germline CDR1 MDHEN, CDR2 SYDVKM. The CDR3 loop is CASSPGVGEQYF. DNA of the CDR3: TGTGCCAGCAGTCCAGGGGTGGGGGAGCAGTACTTC.

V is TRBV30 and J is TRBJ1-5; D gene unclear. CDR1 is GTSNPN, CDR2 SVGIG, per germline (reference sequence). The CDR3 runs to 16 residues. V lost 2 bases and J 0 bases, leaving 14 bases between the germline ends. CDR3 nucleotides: TGTGCCTGGAGTATGTCGGGCCGCGATAGCAATCAGCCCCAGCATTTT. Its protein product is CAWSMSGRDSNQPQHF.

CDR3 DNA sequence: TGTGCCAGCAGTTCCCCGGGACAGGGGGGGGCCCCTGGGGCCAACGTCCTGACTTTC. It translates to CASSSPGQGGAPGANVLTF. The chain carries TRBV28 and TRBJ2-6; 11 bases fit TRBD1. The ends lost 4 bases at V and 2 bases at J; junction bases unmatched: 10. Germline V gene data show CDR1 as MDHEN and CDR2 as SYDVKM. This CDR3 is built from 19 residues.

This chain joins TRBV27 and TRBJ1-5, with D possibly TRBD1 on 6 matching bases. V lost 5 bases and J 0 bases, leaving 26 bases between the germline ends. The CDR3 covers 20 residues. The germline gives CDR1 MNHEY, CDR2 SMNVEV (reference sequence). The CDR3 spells CASSPFYPPRQVDSNQPQHF. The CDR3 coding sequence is TGTGCCAGCAGTCCCTTTTACCCGCCTCGACAGGTAGATAGCAATCAGCCCCAGCATTTT.

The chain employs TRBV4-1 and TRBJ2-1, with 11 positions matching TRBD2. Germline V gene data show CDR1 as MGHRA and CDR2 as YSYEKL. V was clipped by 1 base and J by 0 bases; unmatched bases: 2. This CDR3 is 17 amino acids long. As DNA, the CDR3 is TGCGCCAGCAGCCAAGGCACTAGCGGGAGCTCCTACAATGAGCAGTTCTTC. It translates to CASSQGTSGSSYNEQFF.

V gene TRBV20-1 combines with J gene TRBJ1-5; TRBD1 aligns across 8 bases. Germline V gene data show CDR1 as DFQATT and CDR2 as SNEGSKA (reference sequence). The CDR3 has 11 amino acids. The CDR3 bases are TGCAGCACAGGGGGGAATCAGCCCCAGCATTTT. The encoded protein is CSTGGNQPQHF.

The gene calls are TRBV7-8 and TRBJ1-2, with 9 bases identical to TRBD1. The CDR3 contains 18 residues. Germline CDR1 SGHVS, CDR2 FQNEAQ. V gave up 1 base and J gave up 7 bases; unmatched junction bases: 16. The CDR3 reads CASSLVSMDRGPSPGYTF. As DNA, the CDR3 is TGTGCCAGCAGCTTAGTATCAATGGACAGGGGACCTTCGCCTGGCTACACCTTC. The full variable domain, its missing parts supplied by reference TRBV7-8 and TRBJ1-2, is GAGVSQSPRYKVAKRGQDVALRCDPISGHVSLFWYQQALGQGPEFLTYFQNEAQLDKSGLPSDRFFAERPEGSVSTLKIQRTQQEDSAVYLCASSLVSMDRGPSPGYTFGSGTRLTVV.